The clone carrying this TCR beta chain was seen repeatedly, ten times or more. This CDR3 has 15 residues. Unmatched junction bases numbered 6, after V lost 4 bases and J lost 5 bases. Per germline, CDR1 KGHDR and CDR2 SFDVKD. These data are taken from a study of blood T cell repertoires in COVID-19. In the original processing: It was from reference gene primer amplification that nucleated cell counts were estimated. Libraries were prepared by immunoSEQ multiplex PCR; TCRdb keeps only in-frame clonotypes and omits some of them. The V and J calls and clone size come from that table; D and trimming were worked out from the DNA. The sample lists about 120,000 clones, roughly four fifths occurring once.

The chain employs TRBV24-1 and TRBJ2-5; TRBD2 aligns across 10 bases. The receptor comes from a human donor in a cohort sampled during active COVID-19. The sample consisted of peripheral blood. DNA for the CDR3: TGTGCCACCAGTGAAGGTCCAGCGGGAGGGGAGACCCAGTACTTC. It encodes CATSEGPAGGETQYF.